This TCR beta chain was recorded in a study of T cell changes during pregnancy in multiple sclerosis. Repertoires were generated with immunoSEQ multiplex PCR, while TCRdb's copy carries only in-frame clones and drops some. This table holds about 36,000 clones, 80% to 95% found once. The CDR3 runs to 14 residues. The V end lost 1 base, the J end lost 5 bases, and 11 bases lay between the germline ends. The germline CDR1 and CDR2 sequences are SGHNT and YENEEA. The chain combines TRBV11-3 with TRBJ2-5; a possible D gene is TRBD2 (7 bases). This specimen was CD4+ T cells from peripheral blood mononuclear cells, taken in the third trimester of pregnancy. The sequence was obtained from a female donor in good health, enrolled as a control in a pregnancy study. The CDR3, as DNA: TGTGCCAGCAGCTTAGCGGGGGGCGTCGAGACCCAGTACTTC. Protein: CASSLAGGVETQYF.